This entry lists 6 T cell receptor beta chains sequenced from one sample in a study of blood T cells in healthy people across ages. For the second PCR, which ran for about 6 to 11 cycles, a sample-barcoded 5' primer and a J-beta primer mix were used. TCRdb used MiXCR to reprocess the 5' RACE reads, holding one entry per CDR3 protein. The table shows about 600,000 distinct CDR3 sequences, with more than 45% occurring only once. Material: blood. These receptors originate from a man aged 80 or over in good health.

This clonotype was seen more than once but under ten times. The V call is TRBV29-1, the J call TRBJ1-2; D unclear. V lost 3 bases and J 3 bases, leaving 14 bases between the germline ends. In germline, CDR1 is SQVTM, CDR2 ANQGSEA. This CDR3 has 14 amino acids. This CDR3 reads CSVDLPGSDYGYTF. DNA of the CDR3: TGCAGCGTTGACCTCCCTGGATCCGACTATGGCTACACCTTC. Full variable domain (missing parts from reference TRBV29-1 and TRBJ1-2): SAVISQKPSRDICQRGTSLTIQCQVDSQVTMMFWYRQQPGQSLTLIATANQGSEATYESGFVIDKFPISRPNLTFSTLTVSNMSPEDSSIYLCSVDLPGSDYGYTFGSGTRLTVV.

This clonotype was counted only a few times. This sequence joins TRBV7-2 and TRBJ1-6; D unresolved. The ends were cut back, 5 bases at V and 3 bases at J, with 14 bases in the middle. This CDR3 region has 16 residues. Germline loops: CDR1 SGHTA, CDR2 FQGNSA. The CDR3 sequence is CASSGVGRIYNSPLHF. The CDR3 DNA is TGTGCCAGCAGCGGCGTCGGCAGAATCTATAATTCACCCCTCCACTTT.

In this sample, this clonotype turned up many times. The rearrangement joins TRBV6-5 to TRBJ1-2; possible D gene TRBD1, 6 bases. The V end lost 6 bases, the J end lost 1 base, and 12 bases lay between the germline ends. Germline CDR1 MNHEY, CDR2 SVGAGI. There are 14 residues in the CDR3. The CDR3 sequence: CASRRTANNYGYTF. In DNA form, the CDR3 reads TGTGCCAGCAGACGGACAGCGAATAACTATGGCTACACCTTC.

The CDR3 sequence is CSATPGQGRNSPLHF. Here the CDR3 DNA reads TGCAGTGCAACCCCGGGACAGGGGAGGAATTCACCCCTCCACTTT. The chain links TRBV20-1 to TRBJ1-6, with 10 nucleotides matching TRBD1. The CDR3 loop spans 15 amino acids. CDR1 is DFQATT, CDR2 SNEGSKA, per germline (reference sequence). J was trimmed by 7 bases and V by 6 bases; bases with no gene match: 9.

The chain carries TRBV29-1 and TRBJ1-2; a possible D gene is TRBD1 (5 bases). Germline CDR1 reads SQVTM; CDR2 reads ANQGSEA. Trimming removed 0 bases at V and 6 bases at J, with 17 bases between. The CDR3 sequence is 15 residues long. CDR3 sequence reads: CSVEDPMRTHDGYTF. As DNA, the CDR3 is TGCAGCGTTGAAGATCCTATGCGGACACACGATGGCTACACCTTC.

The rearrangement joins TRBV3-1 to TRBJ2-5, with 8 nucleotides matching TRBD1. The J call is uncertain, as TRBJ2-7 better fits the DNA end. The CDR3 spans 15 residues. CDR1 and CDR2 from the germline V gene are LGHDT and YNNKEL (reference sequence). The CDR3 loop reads CASSQSRQGTDEQYF. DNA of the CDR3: TGTGCCAGCAGCCAAAGTCGACAGGGGACCGACGAGCAGTACTTC.